Here is one TCR beta chain with its context. Axillary draining lymph nodes of breast cancer patients supplied the node samples. CDR1 is SNHLY and CDR2 is FYNNEI in the germline V gene. Trimming removed 7 bases at V and 7 bases at J, with 11 bases between. This CDR3 region has 13 residues. TCRdb passed the multiplex PCR reads through MiXCR, listing each CDR3 protein once. Of 290,000 or so distinct CDR3 sequences in the sample, 30% were seen once. The data stem from a study of breast tumors, draining lymph nodes, adjacent tissues. The V call is TRBV2, the J call TRBJ1-6; a weak D match, TRBD1 (6 bases). Sample: axillary lymph node tissue. The receptor's source is a female donor with breast cancer. Some clones in this sample may be carry-over from other donors' samples. CDR3 sequence (DNA): TGTGCCAGCATTAGGACAGAAAATTCACCCCTCCACTTT. Translation gives CASIRTENSPLHF.